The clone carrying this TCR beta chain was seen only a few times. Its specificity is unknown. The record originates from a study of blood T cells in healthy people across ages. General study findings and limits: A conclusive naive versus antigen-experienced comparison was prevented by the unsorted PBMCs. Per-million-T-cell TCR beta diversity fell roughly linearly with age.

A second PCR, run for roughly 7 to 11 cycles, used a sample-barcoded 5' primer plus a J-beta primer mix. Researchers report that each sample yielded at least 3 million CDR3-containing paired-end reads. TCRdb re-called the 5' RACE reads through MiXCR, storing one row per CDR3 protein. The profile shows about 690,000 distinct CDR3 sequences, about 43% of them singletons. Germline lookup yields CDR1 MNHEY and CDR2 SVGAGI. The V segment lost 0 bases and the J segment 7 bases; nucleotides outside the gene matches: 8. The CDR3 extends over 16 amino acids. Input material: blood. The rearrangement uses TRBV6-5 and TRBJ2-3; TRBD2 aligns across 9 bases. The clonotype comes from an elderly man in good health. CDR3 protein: CASSYSPGTSINTQYF. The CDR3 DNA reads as TGTGCCAGCAGTTACTCGCCTGGGACTAGCATAAATACGCAGTATTTT.